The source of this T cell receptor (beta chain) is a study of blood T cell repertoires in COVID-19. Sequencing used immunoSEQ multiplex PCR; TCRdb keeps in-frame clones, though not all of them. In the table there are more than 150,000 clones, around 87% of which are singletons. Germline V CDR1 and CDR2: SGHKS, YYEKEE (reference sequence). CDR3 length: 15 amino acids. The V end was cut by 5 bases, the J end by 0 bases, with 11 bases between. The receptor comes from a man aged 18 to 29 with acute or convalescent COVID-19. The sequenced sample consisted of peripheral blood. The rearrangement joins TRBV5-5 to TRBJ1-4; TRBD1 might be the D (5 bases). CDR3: CASSVTTATNEKLFF. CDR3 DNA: TGTGCCAGCAGTGTGACGACAGCAACTAATGAAAAACTGTTTTTT. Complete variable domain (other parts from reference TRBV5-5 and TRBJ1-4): DAGVTQSPTHLIKTRGQQVTLRCSPISGHKSVSWYQQVLGQGPQFIFQYYEKEERGRGNFPDRFSARQFPNYSSELNVNALLLGDSALYLCASSVTTATNEKLFFGSGTQLSVL.